This T cell receptor beta chain appears in the sequencing data of a study of Graves' ophthalmopathy and Graves' hyperthyroidism. The study, taken as a whole, reports: Blood also contained most of the expanded thyroid clonotypes above 0.001 frequency.

For repertoire sequencing, the TCR beta CDR3 regions were amplified from RNA transcripts. Amplification began with first-round RT-PCR using HTBI primers, then second-round multiplex PCR was performed. TCRdb re-called the multiplex PCR reads through MiXCR, storing one row per CDR3 protein. The sample includes 45,000 to 60,000 distinct CDR3 sequences, roughly half of them seen just once. The ends were cut back, 0 bases at V and 8 bases at J, with 10 bases in the middle. Per germline, CDR1 SGHTA and CDR2 FQGNSA. The CDR3 runs 13 residues. As concerns this clonotype: The antigen is unknown.

Source material: peripheral blood. This clonotype was obtained from an adult woman with Graves' ophthalmopathy. This chain connects TRBV7-2 to TRBJ1-2, with D perhaps matching TRBD1 (5 bases). The CDR3 sequence is CASSLAGDRGYTF. In DNA, the CDR3 is TGTGCCAGCAGCTTAGCAGGGGACCGCGGCTACACCTTC. The full variable domain, rest sourced from reference TRBV7-2 and TRBJ1-2, is GAGVSQSPSNKVTEKGKDVELRCDPISGHTALYWYRQSLGQGLEFLIYFQGNSAPDKSGLPSDRFSAERTGGSVSTLTIQRTQQEDSAVYLCASSLAGDRGYTFGSGTRLTVV.